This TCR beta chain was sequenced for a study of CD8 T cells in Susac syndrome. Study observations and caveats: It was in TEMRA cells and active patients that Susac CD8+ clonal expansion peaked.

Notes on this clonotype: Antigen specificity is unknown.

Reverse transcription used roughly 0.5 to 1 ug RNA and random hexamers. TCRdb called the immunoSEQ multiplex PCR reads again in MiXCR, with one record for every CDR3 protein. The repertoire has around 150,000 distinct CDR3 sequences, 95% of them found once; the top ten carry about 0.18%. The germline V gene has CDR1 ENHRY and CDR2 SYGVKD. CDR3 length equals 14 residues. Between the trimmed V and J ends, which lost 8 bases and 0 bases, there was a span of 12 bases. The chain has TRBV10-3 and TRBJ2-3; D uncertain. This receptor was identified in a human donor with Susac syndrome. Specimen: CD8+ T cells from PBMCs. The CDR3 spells CAIEGTDSTDTQYF. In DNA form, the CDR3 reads TGTGCCATCGAAGGAACAGATAGCACAGATACGCAGTATTTT.